The 24 T cell receptor beta chains presented below share a single source sample, sequenced in a study of OX40 agonist ivuxolimab in advanced cancers. Assay: immunoSEQ multiplex PCR; the TCRdb copy retains only in-frame clones and omits some. The data contain about 50,000 clones, around nine tenths of them seen just once; the ten biggest clones take up about 0.64%. The input for sequencing was CD4+ or CD8+ T cells sorted from blood, taken in a trial of the OX40 agonist ivuxolimab. Receptor source: an adult with an advanced solid tumor such as melanoma, head and neck, liver or kidney cancer.

The chain links TRBV9 to TRBJ2-2, with 10 bases that match TRBD1. The J segment lost 0 bases and the V segment lost 2 bases, leaving 1 base of the junction unmatched. This CDR3 is built from 16 residues. Germline CDR1 reads SGDLS; CDR2 reads YYNGEE. DNA for the CDR3: TGTGCCAGCAGCGTGACAGGGGGCGCGAACACCGGGGAGCTGTTTTTT. Encoded protein: CASSVTGGANTGELFF.

DNA of the CDR3: TGTGCCAGCAGCGTAGATGGGTCGGCCTACGAGCAGTACTTC. This translates into CASSVDGSAYEQYF. This chain connects TRBV9 to TRBJ2-7; D gene ambiguous. CDR3 length: 14 residues. From germline, CDR1 is SGDLS and CDR2 YYNGEE. Trimming cost V 0 bases and J 2 bases, with 9 bases left between them.

There are a few counts of this clone. This chain links TRBV11-2 with TRBJ1-3; D is uncertain. Germline V gene lookup returns CDR1 SGHAT and CDR2 FQNNGV. The CDR3 loop spans 12 amino acids. V was trimmed by 4 bases and J by 5 bases, leaving 6 bases between them. CDR3 residues: CASSSARNTIYF. In DNA, the CDR3 is TGTGCCAGCAGCTCAGCAAGAAACACCATATATTTT.

The CDR3 reads CASSKPGQGYYEQYF. The CDR3 bases are TGTGCCAGTTCTAAACCGGGACAGGGATACTACGAGCAGTACTTC. The chain is built from TRBV19 and TRBJ2-7; 9 nucleotides line up with TRBD1. Germline V gene data show CDR1 as LNHDA and CDR2 as SQIVND (reference sequence). The trim removed 8 bases at V and 3 bases at J, leaving 11 bases unmatched. The CDR3 extends over 15 amino acids.

The chain combines TRBV15 with TRBJ2-1; 8 nucleotides align to TRBD1. From germline, CDR1 is LNHNV and CDR2 YYDKDF (reference sequence). V trimming: 2 bases; J trimming: 4 bases; junction bases outside the gene matches: 7. The CDR3 totals 16 residues. The CDR3 nucleotides are TGTGCCACCAGCAGAAAGGGACAGGTTTCTTACAATGAGCAGTTCTTC. Its protein product is CATSRKGQVSYNEQFF.

The chain links TRBV28 to TRBJ1-5, with TRBD1 as a possible D gene (5 bases). From germline, CDR1 is MDHEN and CDR2 SYDVKM. This CDR3 region has 14 residues. The V end was cut by 2 bases, the J end by 3 bases, with 8 bases between. CDR3 DNA sequence: TGTGCCAGCAGTTTAGGGGCAGTCAATCAGCCCCAGCATTTT. Encoded protein: CASSLGAVNQPQHF.

The rearrangement joins TRBV5-6 to TRBJ2-2; D gene ambiguous. CDR1 SGHDT and CDR2 YYEEEE come from the germline V gene. The CDR3 is made up of 11 amino acids. V shed 1 base and J shed 6 bases, with 1 base lying between them. The CDR3 DNA sequence: TGTGCCAGCAGCTTGTCCGGGGAGCTGTTTTTT. Protein sequence: CASSLSGELFF.

The chain combines TRBV30 with TRBJ1-2; 7 positions agree with TRBD1. There are 11 residues in the CDR3. J gave up 8 bases and V 3 bases, and 3 bases lay outside the gene matches. Per germline, CDR1 GTSNPN and CDR2 SVGIG (reference sequence). CDR3 DNA: TGTGCCTGGAGACAGGGGTTGGGCTACACCTTC. Translated, it gives CAWRQGLGYTF.

Here the CDR3 reads CASSLGLAGGRSTDTQYF. Written as DNA, the CDR3 is TGTGCCAGCAGCCTCGGACTAGCGGGAGGGCGGAGCACAGATACGCAGTATTTT. V usage is TRBV4-2 and J usage is TRBJ2-3; 15 nucleotides match TRBD2. The CDR3 sequence is 18 residues long. Germline V gene data show CDR1 as LGHNA and CDR2 as YNFKEQ. Trimming cost V 4 bases and J 0 bases; bases outside gene matches: 5.

This chain joins TRBV6-6 and TRBJ1-6; a possible D gene is TRBD1 (5 bases). The CDR3 extends over 13 amino acids. Germline V gene lookup returns CDR1 MNHNY and CDR2 SVGAGI (reference sequence). This chain's CDR3 is CALREGNNSPLHF. The CDR3 region has the DNA TGTGCTCTCAGGGAGGGTAATAATTCACCCCTCCACTTT.

The chain is built from TRBV7-9 and TRBJ1-1, with D possibly TRBD1 on 6 matching bases. The V end was cut by 11 bases, the J end by 1 base, with 17 bases between. CDR3 size: 14 residues. Germline lookup yields CDR1 SEHNR and CDR2 FQNEAQ (reference sequence). The CDR3 region is CAHTLGGQNTEAFF. The DNA of the CDR3 is TGTGCCCACACCCTAGGGGGGCAGAACACTGAAGCTTTCTTT. Variable domain in full (rest from reference TRBV7-9 and TRBJ1-1): DTGVSQNPRHKITKRGQNVTFRCDPISEHNRLYWYRQTLGQGPEFLTYFQNEAQLEKSRLLSDRFSAERPKGSFSTLEIQRTEQGDSAMYLCAHTLGGQNTEAFFGQGTRLTVV.

This clone was detected only once. This chain connects TRBV30 to TRBJ1-1; D ambiguous. V dropped 0 bases and J dropped 1 base, with 15 bases sitting between them. Germline CDR1 reads GTSNPN; CDR2 reads SVGIG (reference sequence). This CDR3 has 16 residues. The CDR3 region has the DNA TGTGCCTGGAGTGTCGAGTTCGGCAGGAAGAACACTGAAGCTTTCTTT. This gives the protein CAWSVEFGRKNTEAFF.

This chain joins TRBV28 and TRBJ2-2, with 8 bases matching TRBD2. Germline CDR1 is MDHEN and CDR2 is SYDVKM. Unmatched junction bases numbered 3, after V lost 5 bases and J lost 4 bases. The CDR3 is made up of 14 amino acids. The CDR3 DNA reads TGTGCCAGCAGTCCCGGGGGGGTCACCGGGGAGCTGTTTTTT. It codes for CASSPGGVTGELFF.

V is TRBV5-6 and J is TRBJ1-2, with D possibly being TRBD1 (6 bases). CDR1 is SGHDT and CDR2 is YYEEEE in the germline V gene. The CDR3 length is 14 residues. V was trimmed by 0 bases and J by 4 bases, leaving 10 bases between them. CDR3 sequence (DNA): TGTGCCAGCAGCTTGGGGGGGCGCATCTATGGCTACACCTTC. The encoded protein is CASSLGGRIYGYTF.

The chain combines TRBV27 with TRBJ1-1; no definite D call. Trimming took off 6 bases at V and 0 bases at J, with 8 bases between the two ends. The CDR3 consists of 13 residues. Germline lookup yields CDR1 MNHEY and CDR2 SMNVEV (reference sequence). The CDR3 here is CASSWRMNTEAFF. Here the CDR3 DNA reads TGTGCCAGCAGCTGGCGGATGAACACTGAAGCTTTCTTT.

This chain uses TRBV28 with TRBJ1-3; TRBD1 might be the D (6 bases). This CDR3 contains 15 residues. Germline V gene sequence: CDR1 MDHEN, CDR2 SYDVKM. V lost 8 bases, J lost 4 bases, and 18 bases lay in between. CDR3 bases: TGTGCCAGCTTGGGAGGGGGGCGAACCGGAAACACCATATATTTT. Protein product: CASLGGGRTGNTIYF.

The chain couples TRBV4-1 to TRBJ2-2; 8 bases fit TRBD2. Germline trimming cut 1 base from V and 2 bases from J; bases unmatched to any gene: 6. From germline, CDR1 is MGHRA and CDR2 YSYEKL. CDR3 length: 17 amino acids. The CDR3 loop is CASSQVVLAANTGELFF. The CDR3 DNA reads TGCGCCAGCAGCCAAGTAGTACTAGCGGCAAACACCGGGGAGCTGTTTTTT.

This chain links TRBV18 with TRBJ1-2, with TRBD1 as a possible D gene (6 bases). Trimming shortened V by 4 bases and J by 0 bases, and 9 bases separated the two germline ends. The CDR3 sequence is 14 residues long. Germline V gene data show CDR1 as KGHSH and CDR2 as LQKENI. The CDR3 here is CASSRDRTNYGYTF. The CDR3 nucleotides are TGTGCCAGCTCACGAGACAGGACTAACTATGGCTACACCTTC.

This sequence joins TRBV2 and TRBJ2-1, with D possibly TRBD2 on 5 matching bases. CDR3 length equals 15 residues. Germline V gene data show CDR1 as SNHLY and CDR2 as FYNNEI. The V and J ends lost 4 bases and 0 bases respectively, with 10 bases between them. The CDR3 bases are TGTGCCAGCAGTGGGCAGCGGAGCTCCTACAATGAGCAGTTCTTC. Protein sequence: CASSGQRSSYNEQFF.

This chain connects TRBV2 to TRBJ2-1; D call uncertain. Germline CDR1 is SNHLY and CDR2 is FYNNEI. This CDR3 spans 16 amino acids. V was shortened by 4 bases and J by 2 bases, with 15 bases between the two germline ends. The CDR3 reads CASSGRVRLAYNEQFF. The CDR3 DNA reads TGTGCCAGCAGTGGAAGGGTGCGTCTAGCCTACAATGAGCAGTTCTTC.

The J gene is TRBJ2-5, the V gene TRBV5-1; the match to TRBD2 covers 8 bases. CDR1 SGHRS and CDR2 YFSETQ come from the germline V gene. CDR3 size: 14 residues. V lost 4 bases, J lost 1 base, and 3 bases stayed unmatched. DNA for the CDR3: TGCGCCAGCAGCCCGACTAGCGTCCAAGAGACCCAGTACTTC. It yields the protein CASSPTSVQETQYF.

The CDR3 region has the DNA TGTGCCAGCGGGGAGGGCCCCACAGATACGCAGTATTTT. Encoded protein: CASGEGPTDTQYF. The V call is TRBV5-5, the J call TRBJ2-3; 7 bases line up with TRBD2. V shed 7 bases and J 2 bases; nucleotides not matched to a gene: 4. The CDR3 sequence is 13 residues long. Germline-derived CDR1 and CDR2 are SGHKS and YYEKEE (reference sequence). The full variable domain, completed using reference TRBV5-5 and TRBJ2-3, is DAGVTQSPTHLIKTRGQQVTLRCSPISGHKSVSWYQQVLGQGPQFIFQYYEKEERGRGNFPDRFSARQFPNYSSELNVNALLLGDSALYLCASGEGPTDTQYFGPGTRLTVL.

The V and J genes are TRBV30 and TRBJ1-1; no reliable D call. The CDR3 has 13 residues. CDR1 and CDR2 from the germline V gene are GTSNPN and SVGIG (reference sequence). The V and J ends lost 6 bases and 0 bases respectively, with 11 bases between them. The CDR3 spells CACVLLMNTEAFF. The CDR3 nucleotides are TGTGCCTGCGTCCTATTAATGAACACTGAAGCTTTCTTT.

The genes are TRBV19 and TRBJ1-5; 10 bases agree with TRBD1. Germline values: CDR1 LNHDA, CDR2 SQIVND (reference sequence). This CDR3 is 13 amino acids long. V shed 9 bases and J 5 bases; nucleotides not matched to a gene: 4. For the CDR3, the DNA is TGTGCCAGCTGGGACAGGGGCCATCAGCCCCAGCATTTT. Translating it yields CASWDRGHQPQHF.